The clone carrying this T cell receptor (beta chain) was counted many times. The target antigen is unknown. CDR1 SGHVS and CDR2 FQNEAQ come from the germline V gene. This CDR3 contains 14 residues. After removal of 5 bases from V and 0 bases from J, the junction contained 3 bases not matched to a gene. The data were taken from a study of T cell repertoires in cytomegalovirus infection. Study-wide context: The public TCR beta signatures pointed to both CMV infection and matching HLA type.

TCRdb ran MiXCR on the reads and lists one entry per CDR3 protein. The sample lists about 260,000 distinct CDR3 sequences, 8% to 9.5% occurring once. Study-wide points: The study found HLA-C-restricted CMV-specific TCR beta clonotypes dominating the ex vivo response. The cumulative frequency of public TCR beta families distinguished individuals who carried CMV together with the relevant HLA.

This receptor was taken from a human donor in good health (CMV status not recorded). Some clones in this sample may be carry-over from other donors' samples. Specimen: PBMCs. The chain combines TRBV7-8 with TRBJ1-2, with 7 bases that match TRBD1. The CDR3 spells CASSRDRANYGYTF. The CDR3 nucleotides read TGTGCCAGCAGCCGGGACAGAGCTAACTATGGCTACACCTTC.